This TCR beta chain was sequenced during a study of blood T cell repertoires in COVID-19. Cohorts were determined from participant-reported clinical history. Recovered Cohort 3 donors showed two negative PCRs, clearance, or symptom resolution. Authors' data handling: Amplification of reference gene primers was used by the study to estimate nucleated cell counts. The protocol was immunoSEQ multiplex PCR, while the TCRdb copy is restricted to in-frame clones and leaves out a portion. That table is the source of V, J and clone size, and D and trimming were worked out from the DNA. The sample has around 130,000 clones, roughly 84% seen once. From germline, CDR1 is MNHEY and CDR2 SMNVEV (reference sequence). The trim removed 3 bases at V and 6 bases at J, leaving 16 bases unmatched. The CDR3 is 18 amino acids.

The receptor was isolated from a young woman who had recovered from COVID-19. The gene calls are TRBV27 and TRBJ2-7, with 11 bases fitting TRBD1. The sequencing input was PBMCs or T cells enriched from blood (not recorded which). The CDR3 loop reads CASSFQRAGTGGIGEQYF. CDR3 sequence (DNA): TGTGCCAGCAGTTTTCAAAGAGCCGGGACAGGGGGAATAGGCGAGCAGTACTTC.